The source of this T cell receptor beta chain is a study of blood T cells in healthy people across ages (dated by TCRdb to the mid-2010s). With respect to the entire study: In model experiments, roughly one uniquely barcoded TCR beta cDNA molecule per two T cells was captured by template switching. Age-related changes in TCR beta repertoire diversity were measured in the study by deep sequencing normalized with unique cDNA molecular identifiers. Donors were grouped into four age groups: young (average about 15 years), middle-aged (roughly 40), aged (roughly 67) and long-lived (around 82). To avoid experimental bias, donors of different ages were distributed randomly across sequencing lanes. Two additional independent replicas of 1 million unique cDNA reads from the same blood draw were analyzed for two donors (one aged 18 to 29 and one aged 80 or older).

This clonotype has more than one count but fewer than ten. Its antigen target is currently unknown. Per-base quality was not reported, and no clone a single base away is much larger than it. Library preparation used 5' RACE. TCRdb records Illumina HiSeq 2500 as the sequencer. The second PCR ran for roughly 7 to 11 cycles and used a J-beta primer mix along with a sample-barcoded 5' primer. A template-switch 5' adaptor carrying 12 random nucleotides introduced a unique molecular identifier onto each TCR beta cDNA molecule. At least 2.5 million CDR3-containing paired-end reads were obtained from each sample. All of the RNA was converted into first-strand cDNA using the Mint cDNA synthesis kit, with a TRBC-specific oligonucleotide serving as the primer. Following uracil-DNA glycosylase treatment, all cDNA underwent a first 18-cycle PCR with the universal primers M1SS and BC2_uni_R. As for the authors' bioinformatics: Each sample was normalized by randomly selecting 1 million high-quality reads, each carrying a distinct molecular identifier. Reads sharing molecular identifiers were discarded rather than binned into consensus sequences. MiTCR, with a Q25 quality threshold and the strictest error-elimination algorithm, was used for CDR3 identification, clonotype clustering and error correction. A nonparametric unseen species model using Euler transformation provided a lower-bound estimate of total TCR beta diversity. TCRdb took the public reads, trimmed them with fastp at Q25, ran MiXCR for clone calling and kept in-frame beta chains. Each CDR3 protein appears once, grouped with its most common genes and DNA. The V and J calls reflect TCRdb's pipeline rather than the authors' work. In this sample the table shows 1.5 million to 2 million distinct CDR3 sequences, around 50% of which occur a single time. Roughly 2.1% of the sample comes from the top ten.

Study-wide findings and limitations: Compared with the aged group, the long-lived group had more naive CD4+ T cells, fewer expanded clones and increased TCR diversity, a pattern suggesting age selection. Bulk unsorted PBMC profiling prevented conclusive comparison of naive and antigen-experienced compartments. As age increased, observed TCR beta diversity per million T cells dropped in a roughly linear way, and a significant reduction was already evident by age about 40. Observed TCR beta diversity correlated strongly with the percentage of naive T cells measured by flow cytometry. Total diversity estimates from one million sequenced T cells were considered lower bounds and underestimates. Donor CMV infection status was unknown, potentially confounding age-related changes in expanded clonotypes.

Donors were 35 to 40 systemically healthy Caucasian individuals from Russia aged roughly 6 to 100 years. Approximately 9.3 milliliters of peripheral blood were collected from each donor into EDTA-treated Vacutainer tubes. Ficoll-Paque density-gradient centrifugation was used to isolate PBMCs, with at least 7 million per sample. Total RNA was extracted from PBMCs with Trizol reagent, with at least 5 micrograms obtained per sample. For every donor, an aliquot of PBMCs went through flow cytometry to measure the percentages of naive CD45RAhigh/CD27high T cells. Taken from cysteine to phenylalanine, the CDR3 has 17 residues. The retained sequence is limited to the CDR3, 51 bases, with the frame set at the first base. Trimming at the junction amounts to 6 bases on V and 3 bases on J, and the germline ends lie 24 bases apart. CDR1 and CDR2, per the germline V gene (reference sequence), are MNHEY and SMNVEV.

The sample comprised blood. The V and J genes are TRBV27 and TRBJ2-7; the D gene is perhaps TRBD1, from 6 matching bases. The receptor was isolated from a middle-aged woman in good health. The nucleotide sequence reads as follows: TGTGCCAGCAGGCTTTATTGGGACACCACTGTACTCTACGAGCAGTACTTC. Translated, this gives CASRLYWDTTVLYEQYF.